The 3 T cell receptor beta chains below were found in one sample sequenced in a study of T cell repertoires in aging, cancer and after chemotherapy (dated by TCRdb to the late 2010s). Instead of sorted cells or RNA, genomic DNA extracted from peripheral blood served as the source for amplifying TCR beta rearrangements. Sequenced on an Illumina MiSeq. Multiplex touch-down PCR with a mixed TRB-A/B primer pool was used to amplify rearranged TRB sequences covering the V, D and J segments. TCRdb's own reprocessing of the public reads used fastp at Q25 and MiXCR and kept productive beta chains. Here each entry gathers all rows of one CDR3 protein and keeps the most common genes and DNA. For this sample the table gives more than 7,000 distinct CDR3 sequences, of which approximately 30% were detected only once. In total, the top ten clones hold approximately 3.5% of the sample. The sequencing sample was made of blood. These receptors all come from a human donor in good health.

The chain combines TRBV13 with TRBJ2-1, with TRBD2 as a possible D gene (7 bases). Trimming shortened V by 2 bases and J by 1 base, and 12 bases separated the two germline ends. Germline V gene lookup returns CDR1 PRHDT and CDR2 FYEKMQ (reference sequence). This CDR3 region has 16 residues. CDR3 sequence: CASSLLRGASYNEQFF. CDR3 bases: TGTGCCAGCAGCTTACTACGGGGGGCGTCCTACAATGAGCAGTTCTTC.

This clonotype was detected only a few times. The chain links TRBV6-2 or TRBV6-3 to TRBJ1-5; D remains ambiguous. Germline V gene lookup returns CDR1 MNHEY and CDR2 SVGEGT. The CDR3 sequence is 15 residues long. V was trimmed by 8 bases and J by 7 bases, leaving 21 bases between them. CDR3 amino acids: CASRTGEGSVQPQHF. The DNA of the CDR3 is TGTGCCAGCCGGACGGGTGAGGGTAGCGTGCAGCCCCAGCATTTT.

This clonotype was picked up a small number of times. V usage is TRBV19 and J usage is TRBJ2-5; D might be TRBD1 (6 bases). The CDR3 has 15 residues. Trimming took off 8 bases at V and 2 bases at J, with 18 bases between the two ends. The V gene's germline CDR1 is LNHDA and CDR2 SQIVND (reference sequence). The DNA of the CDR3 is TGTGCCAGTCAACAAACAGGGAGACGGCAAGAGACCCAGTACTTC. This sequence encodes CASQQTGRRQETQYF.